This entry lists 4 T cell receptor beta chains sequenced from one sample in a study of Ad26.COV2.S vaccination and SARS-CoV-2 variants. This sample's treatment: some 20 received Ad26.COV2.S at low or high dose, single or two shots; 5 received placebo; per-sample allocation not given. After the first vaccine or placebo injection, samples were drawn on day 63. Some clones are missing from TCRdb's copy, which holds only in-frame ones; the method was immunoSEQ multiplex PCR. The sample has more than 300,000 clones, around 90% seen once. This specimen consisted of peripheral blood, obtained in a trial of Ad26.COV2.S vaccine versus placebo. Every receptor here comes from a person aged 18-60 years who received the Ad26.COV2.S COVID-19 vaccine or a placebo.

The chain is built from TRBV28 and TRBJ2-3; weak D call: TRBD2 (5 bases). The CDR3 is 15 residues long. V lost 10 bases and J lost 5, with 22 bases in between. Per the germline V gene, CDR1 is MDHEN and CDR2 is SYDVKM. The CDR3 protein is CATSLVGGSKDTQYF. Here the CDR3 DNA reads TGTGCCACCTCCCTAGTCGGAGGTAGTAAAGATACGCAGTATTTT.

The rearrangement uses TRBV7-8 and TRBJ2-2; D gene ambiguous. Germline lookup yields CDR1 SGHVS and CDR2 FQNEAQ. The V and J ends lost 7 bases and 4 bases respectively, with 13 bases between them. The CDR3 extends over 14 amino acids. This CDR3 reads CASISDSATGELFF. CDR3 in DNA: TGTGCCAGCATATCAGACTCTGCCACCGGGGAGCTGTTTTTT.

The chain links TRBV19 to TRBJ2-1, with D possibly TRBD1 on 5 matching bases. The V end was cut by 6 bases, the J end by 2 bases, with 14 bases between. This CDR3 comprises 15 residues. Per germline, CDR1 LNHDA and CDR2 SQIVND (reference sequence). As DNA, the CDR3 is TGTGCCAGTAGGGCACAGGCGCGTCCCTACAATGAGCAGTTCTTC. Protein sequence: CASRAQARPYNEQFF.

This clone came up once. The J gene is TRBJ2-7, the V gene TRBV19; D is unclear. The CDR3 extends over 15 amino acids. The germline V gene has CDR1 LNHDA and CDR2 SQIVND (reference sequence). V was cut by 8 bases and J by 6 bases, with 23 bases left in between. The CDR3: CASAPRSRSTGEQYF. The DNA of the CDR3 is TGTGCCAGTGCCCCCCGGAGCAGGAGTACGGGCGAGCAGTACTTC.